What follows are 25 T cell receptor beta chains derived from one specimen sequenced in a study of CD8 T cells in ankylosing spondylitis. Findings and caveats of the study: Blood from ankylosing spondylitis patients appeared to carry a characteristic roughly 8-variant TCR beta motif.

What these receptors recognize is not known. TCRdb re-called the 5' RACE reads with MiXCR, one entry per CDR3 protein. The data contain more than 650,000 distinct CDR3 sequences, 10% to 15% of them singletons. The source material was blood, either unsorted or a sorted T cell fraction (not recorded which). The receptors originated from a male donor with ankylosing spondylitis.

This clonotype was picked up a small number of times. V usage is TRBV15 and J usage is TRBJ1-2; 8 nucleotides line up with TRBD1. The CDR3 loop spans 14 amino acids. V shed 9 bases and J 4 bases; nucleotides not matched to a gene: 10. Per the germline V gene, CDR1 is LNHNV and CDR2 is YYDKDF (reference sequence). The CDR3 protein is CATTGQGLSYGYTF. The CDR3, as DNA: TGTGCCACGACTGGACAGGGCCTTTCCTATGGCTACACCTTC.

The chain is built from TRBV7-2 and TRBJ2-5, with D possibly matching TRBD1 (6 bases). The CDR3 length is 17 residues. V was clipped by 0 bases and J by 3 bases, with 17 bases between them. Germline values: CDR1 SGHTA, CDR2 FQGNSA. As DNA, the CDR3 is TGTGCCAGCAGCTTAGCCCGACAGGTTACTGTGAAAGAGACCCAGTACTTC. Translation: CASSLARQVTVKETQYF.

This clonotype was seen ten or more times. The V call is TRBV28, the J call TRBJ1-2; D possibly corresponds to TRBD1 (5 bases). The V end lost 8 bases, the J end lost 6 bases, and 13 bases lay between the germline ends. This CDR3 spans 12 amino acids. Germline values: CDR1 MDHEN, CDR2 SYDVKM. The CDR3 region has the DNA TGTGCCAGCGGCGGAGGGGAGGATGGCTACACCTTC. Protein sequence: CASGGGEDGYTF.

The rearrangement uses TRBV9 and TRBJ2-3, with D tentatively TRBD1 or TRBD2 (5 bases each). V gave up 5 bases and J gave up 0 bases, with 19 bases separating them. The CDR3 runs 17 residues. CDR1 SGDLS and CDR2 YYNGEE come from the germline V gene. CDR3 loop: CASSPTRGLTSTDTQYF. DNA for the CDR3: TGTGCCAGCAGTCCCACCCGGGGCCTCACTAGCACAGATACGCAGTATTTT.

The sample holds many counts of this clonotype. This chain uses TRBV5-1 with TRBJ2-7; TRBD2 agrees at 9 bases. CDR1 and CDR2 from the germline V gene are SGHRS and YFSETQ. The length of the CDR3 is 15 residues. Unmatched junction bases numbered 9, after V lost 4 bases and J lost 4 bases. CDR3 in DNA: TGCGCCAGCAGCCGGGAGAGCGGGAGGCATTACGAGCAGTACTTC. Protein product: CASSRESGRHYEQYF.

The rearrangement links TRBV20-1 to TRBJ1-5; D call uncertain. The CDR3 totals 14 residues. V was trimmed by 2 bases and J by 9 bases, leaving 17 bases between them. CDR1 DFQATT and CDR2 SNEGSKA come from the germline V gene (reference sequence). CDR3 sequence: CSARSVDAGRPQHF. The CDR3 DNA follows: TGCAGTGCTAGATCGGTGGACGCTGGTCGGCCCCAGCATTTT.

This clonotype was recorded many times. The J gene is TRBJ1-2, the V gene TRBV27; D is perhaps TRBD1 (5 bases). Per germline, CDR1 MNHEY and CDR2 SMNVEV (reference sequence). CDR3 length: 13 residues. V dropped 5 bases and J dropped 3 bases, with 10 bases sitting between them. The CDR3 spells CASSPLGDYGYTF. In nucleotides, the CDR3 is TGTGCCAGCAGTCCCCTGGGGGACTATGGCTACACCTTC.

This chain connects TRBV29-1 to TRBJ1-1; D may be TRBD1 (5 bases). The germline V and J ends were trimmed by 2 bases and 0 bases, with 10 bases remaining between them. In germline, CDR1 is SQVTM, CDR2 ANQGSEA. This CDR3 has 14 amino acids. The CDR3 bases are TGCAGCGTTGAAAGGGGCAGCCTGAACACTGAAGCTTTCTTT. Amino acids: CSVERGSLNTEAFF. The whole variable domain, filled in from reference TRBV29-1 and TRBJ1-1, reads SAVISQKPSRDICQRGTSLTIQCQVDSQVTMMFWYRQQPGQSLTLIATANQGSEATYESGFVIDKFPISRPNLTFSTLTVSNMSPEDSSIYLCSVERGSLNTEAFFGQGTRLTVV.

This clonotype has a count of ten or more. The chain employs TRBV29-1 and TRBJ1-1; no clear D gene. Germline V lookup: CDR1 SQVTM, CDR2 ANQGSEA. The length of the CDR3 is 12 residues. The V and J ends lost 4 bases and 2 bases respectively, with 8 bases between them. The CDR3: CSVAGFNTEAFF. CDR3 DNA: TGCAGCGTTGCAGGCTTCAACACTGAAGCTTTCTTT.

This clonotype was recorded a few times. The J gene is TRBJ2-1, the V gene TRBV20-1; 8 positions match TRBD2. The CDR3 covers 16 residues. V shed 1 base, J shed 4 bases, and the junction held 9 bases outside the gene matches. Germline V CDR1 and CDR2: DFQATT, SNEGSKA (reference sequence). This CDR3 is CSARVPQRERYNEQFF. The CDR3 coding sequence is TGCAGTGCTAGAGTCCCCCAGCGGGAGAGGTACAATGAGCAGTTCTTC.

This chain connects TRBV15 to TRBJ2-7; D unresolved. The CDR3 consists of 15 residues. The germline gives CDR1 LNHNV, CDR2 YYDKDF (reference sequence). Trimming removed 0 bases at V and 1 base at J, with 10 bases between. The DNA of the CDR3 is TGTGCCACCAGCAGAGACCCCCGGAATTCCTACGAGCAGTACTTC. Translating it yields CATSRDPRNSYEQYF.

This clonotype was observed a handful of times. The V gene is TRBV6-5, the J gene TRBJ2-1, with D possibly TRBD2 on 6 matching bases. V lost 2 bases, J lost 2 bases, and 10 bases lay in between. This CDR3 spans 15 amino acids. Germline CDR1 MNHEY, CDR2 SVGAGI. The CDR3 sequence is CASSYGAGTYNEQFF. CDR3 coding DNA: TGTGCCAGCAGTTACGGGGCGGGGACCTACAATGAGCAGTTCTTC.

This clonotype occurred a few times. V usage is TRBV7-2 and J usage is TRBJ2-7, with 7 bases matching TRBD1. The junction had 12 bases not matched to a gene; V was cut back by 5 bases and J by 2 bases. The CDR3 consists of 16 residues. Germline CDR1 SGHTA, CDR2 FQGNSA. Here the CDR3 DNA reads TGTGCCAGCAGCCGCCCAGGGGGTTCCCGTACCTACGAGCAGTACTTC. Amino acid sequence: CASSRPGGSRTYEQYF.

The chain links TRBV6-5 to TRBJ2-2; either TRBD1 or TRBD2 may fit D (5 bases each). V was cut by 2 bases and J by 7 bases, with 14 bases left in between. The CDR3 totals 15 residues. The germline V gene has CDR1 MNHEY and CDR2 SVGAGI. DNA of the CDR3: TGTGCCAGCAGTTACGATTGGGGGAGTCACGGGGAGCTGTTTTTT. Encoded protein: CASSYDWGSHGELFF.

This clonotype was seen at least ten times. This sequence joins TRBV20-1 and TRBJ1-1; 10 bases are shared with TRBD1. Trimming removed 0 bases from V and 5 bases from J; junction bases left unmatched: 9. This CDR3 region has 16 residues. Germline values: CDR1 DFQATT, CDR2 SNEGSKA (reference sequence). This CDR3 reads CSARDGTGEVGTEAFF. The CDR3 bases are TGCAGTGCTAGAGACGGGACAGGGGAAGTGGGGACTGAAGCTTTCTTT.

This clonotype was seen many times. V and J are TRBV20-1 and TRBJ1-1, with 7 positions matching TRBD1. The CDR3 is made up of 10 amino acids. The V gene's germline CDR1 is DFQATT and CDR2 SNEGSKA (reference sequence). The CDR3 DNA follows: TGCCATACAGGGGACACTGAAGCTTTCTTT. Its translation is CHTGDTEAFF.

This clonotype was detected ten times or more. CDR3 sequence: CSARRRGPNTEAFF. The CDR3, as DNA: TGCAGTGCTAGGCGCCGAGGACCGAACACTGAAGCTTTCTTT. The chain carries TRBV20-1 and TRBJ1-1; D gene unclear. Germline V gene sequence: CDR1 DFQATT, CDR2 SNEGSKA (reference sequence). V was cut by 3 bases and J by 1 base, with 12 bases left in between. The CDR3 covers 14 residues.

The sample holds a few counts of this clonotype. J is TRBJ2-2 and V is TRBV5-5; perhaps TRBD1 as D (5 bases). This CDR3 comprises 16 residues. Deletions cut 4 bases from V and 5 bases from J, with 18 bases between. The V gene's germline CDR1 is SGHKS and CDR2 YYEKEE (reference sequence). The CDR3 sequence: CASSLRVAFGTGELFF. The CDR3 nucleotides are TGTGCCAGCAGCCTCAGGGTTGCGTTTGGGACCGGGGAGCTGTTTTTT.

The chain is built from TRBV5-1 and TRBJ2-3; 14 nucleotides agree with TRBD2. V lost 0 bases to trimming and J lost 3 bases; unmatched junction nucleotides: 3. Germline V gene data show CDR1 as SGHRS and CDR2 as YFSETQ. CDR3 size: 17 residues. The DNA for the CDR3 is TGCGCCAGCAGCTTGGATTGGACTAGCGGGGGGACAGATACGCAGTATTTT. Translation gives CASSLDWTSGGTDTQYF.

The V gene is TRBV4-2, the J gene TRBJ1-2; 10 bases line up with TRBD1. V lost 0 bases, J lost 8 bases, and 6 bases stayed unmatched. The germline V gene has CDR1 LGHNA and CDR2 YNFKEQ. The CDR3 sequence is 15 residues long. The chain's CDR3 is CASSQDRQGARGYTF. CDR3 coding DNA: TGTGCCAGCAGCCAAGACAGACAGGGGGCGCGCGGCTACACCTTC.

This clonotype was seen ten or more times. CDR3 amino acids: CASSLVPDGTEAFF. The CDR3, as DNA: TGCGCCAGCAGCTTGGTCCCGGATGGGACTGAAGCTTTCTTT. The chain combines TRBV5-1 with TRBJ1-1; D gene unclear. Germline V gives CDR1 SGHRS, CDR2 YFSETQ. The V gene lost 0 bases and the J gene lost 5 bases, with 11 bases spanning the gap. CDR3 length equals 14 residues.

This clonotype was observed a handful of times. This may come from a read error, since a much larger clone is one base off. The V gene is TRBV10-3, the J gene TRBJ2-5; no clear D gene. V lost 0 bases, J lost 3 bases, and 5 bases lay in between. The CDR3 is 13 residues long. CDR1 and CDR2 from the germline V gene are ENHRY and SYGVKD. CDR3 amino acids: CAISESWEETQYF. In DNA, the CDR3 is TGTGCCATCAGTGAGTCGTGGGAAGAGACCCAGTACTTC.

J is TRBJ2-3 and V is TRBV20-1; D unclear. Germline V gene lookup returns CDR1 DFQATT and CDR2 SNEGSKA (reference sequence). This CDR3 comprises 12 residues. This chain's CDR3 is CSTGPYTDTQYF. The CDR3 DNA reads as TGCAGCACCGGGCCCTACACAGATACGCAGTATTTT.

This clonotype was picked up a small number of times. V usage is TRBV6-4 and J usage is TRBJ2-1; 9 bases agree with TRBD1. Trimming took 4 bases from V and 9 from J; bases not matched to a gene: 4. CDR1 and CDR2 from the germline V gene are MRHNA and SNTAGT. This CDR3 has 13 amino acids. CDR3 in amino acids: CASSGDRVGEQFF. Here the CDR3 DNA reads TGTGCCAGCAGTGGGGACAGGGTCGGTGAGCAGTTCTTC.

A few counts support this clonotype. V is TRBV20-1 and J is TRBJ2-7, with 9 bases that match TRBD2. CDR1 and CDR2 from the germline V gene are DFQATT and SNEGSKA (reference sequence). The V segment lost 5 bases and the J segment 4 bases; nucleotides outside the gene matches: 6. The length of the CDR3 is 13 residues. For the CDR3, the DNA is TGCAGTGCTTGTCCGGGACTAGCATACGAGCAGTACTTC. Protein: CSACPGLAYEQYF.